This T cell receptor beta chain stems from a study of T cell changes during pregnancy in multiple sclerosis. Sequenced by immunoSEQ multiplex PCR; TCRdb stores in-frame clones only, minus some. The sample includes around 50,000 clones, approximately 87% of them seen just once. Trimming removed 4 bases at V and 3 bases at J, with 11 bases between. Germline CDR1 and CDR2: SGHTS and YDEGEE. The CDR3 has 14 residues. The receptor was derived from a human donor whose cells served as feeder cells for cultures in a pregnancy study. Sequencing was done on a sample of peripheral blood from another person, used as feeder cells. This chain connects TRBV5-8 to TRBJ2-1; D might be TRBD1 or TRBD2, each matching 7 bases. CDR3 region: CASSPGGDYNEQFF. The CDR3 region has the DNA TGTGCCAGCAGCCCAGGGGGGGACTACAATGAGCAGTTCTTC. Complete variable domain (other parts from reference TRBV5-8 and TRBJ2-1): EAGVTQSPTHLIKTRGQQATLRCSPISGHTSVYWYQQALGLGLQFLLWYDEGEERNRGNFPPRFSGRQFPNYSSELNVNALELEDSALYLCASSPGGDYNEQFFGPGTRLTVL.